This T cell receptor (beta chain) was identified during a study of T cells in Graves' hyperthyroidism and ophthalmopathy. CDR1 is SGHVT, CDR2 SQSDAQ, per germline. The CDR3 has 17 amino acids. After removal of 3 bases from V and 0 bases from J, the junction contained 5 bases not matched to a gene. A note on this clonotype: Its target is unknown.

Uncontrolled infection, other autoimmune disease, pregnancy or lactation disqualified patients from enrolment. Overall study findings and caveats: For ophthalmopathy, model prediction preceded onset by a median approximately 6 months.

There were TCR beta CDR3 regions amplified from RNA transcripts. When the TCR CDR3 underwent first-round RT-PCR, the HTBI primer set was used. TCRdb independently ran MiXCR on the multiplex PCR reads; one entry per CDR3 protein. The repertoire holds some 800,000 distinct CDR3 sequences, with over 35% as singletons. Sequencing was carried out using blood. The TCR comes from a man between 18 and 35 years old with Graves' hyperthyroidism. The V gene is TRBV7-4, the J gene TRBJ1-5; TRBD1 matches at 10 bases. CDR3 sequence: CASSLAGTGASNQPQHF. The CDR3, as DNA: TGTGCCAGCAGCTTGGCAGGGACAGGGGCTAGCAATCAGCCCCAGCATTTT.